This TCR beta chain was identified in a study of blood T cell repertoires in COVID-19. Whole-study context: The samples span acute and convalescent COVID-19 from the United States, Italy and Spain. T cells, B-cell-depleted T cells, or PBMCs supplied cDNA or gDNA.

Per the study methods: Estimation of nucleated cell counts relied on the amplification of reference gene primers. This table comes from immunoSEQ multiplex PCR, and its TCRdb copy is limited to in-frame clones, with some not included. D and trimming were read from the DNA, whereas the V and J calls and clone size are those reported in that table. This table has a few hundred thousand clones, roughly 83% appearing once. Germline V gives CDR1 MRHNA, CDR2 SNTAGT. The CDR3 covers 13 residues. V lost 5 bases to trimming and J lost 3 bases, with 7 bases between them. The receptor's source is a man at least 80 years old with acute or convalescent COVID-19. The sample comprised peripheral blood. The chain couples TRBV6-4 to TRBJ1-4; D gene uncertain. CDR3 region: CASSHQANEKLFF. CDR3 DNA sequence: TGTGCCAGCAGTCACCAGGCTAATGAAAAACTGTTTTTT.